This paragraph covers one T cell receptor (beta chain) sequence. Its target is unknown. Blood cells were analyzed directly, without culture or expansion. V gave up 4 bases and J gave up 5 bases, with 15 bases separating them. This CDR3 has 15 amino acids. Germline CDR1 reads GTSNPN; CDR2 reads SVGIG (reference sequence). The assay was immunoSEQ multiplex PCR, and TCRdb's table has in-frame clones only and misses some. The sample records 72,000 or so clones, about four fifths being singletons. The sample originates from a study of neoadjuvant anti-PD-1 for oral cavity cancer. Study-wide results and caveats: Treg/Th17 ratio rose with pretreatment blood and fell with post-treatment tumor TCRbeta clonality.

This clonotype was obtained from a person between 40 and 85 years old with oral cavity squamous cell carcinoma. The chain is built from TRBV30 and TRBJ1-6; D possibly corresponds to TRBD1 (5 bases). This material consisted of PBMCs, taken before nivolumab (anti-PD-1) treatment. CDR3 amino acids: CAWMRGVYDNSPLHF. The CDR3 DNA follows: TGTGCCTGGATGCGGGGGGTATATGATAATTCACCCCTCCACTTT.